The rows below give T cell receptor beta chains drawn from one sample of a study of response to subunit inactivated influenza vaccine. TCRdb reprocessed the RT-PCR reads with MiXCR, giving one entry per CDR3 protein. The repertoire consists of 500,000 to 700,000 distinct CDR3 sequences, with under 25% occurring once and the leading ten covering approximately 3%. These same records also appear under a second study, on T cells expressing NK-cell markers.

The material sequenced was CD4+ T cells sorted from PBMCs, taken roughly 12 days after vaccination. Receptors were obtained from a man in his fifties who received an inactivated influenza vaccine. The CDR3 runs from the conserved cysteine through the conserved F or W. The D gene is left open where the match is weak. Size is stated for part of the rows, as once, few or many counts, or as a class when the clone is expanded.

d_gene: NA; abundance: NA; len: 14; v_gene: TRBV7-2; j_gene: TRBJ1-1; CDR3nt: TGTGCCAGCAGCTTAGAGGGGAGTTTCACTGAAGCTTTCTTT; CDR3aa: CASSLEGSFTEAFF
d_gene: TRBD2; abundance: NA; len: 16; v_gene: TRBV3-1; j_gene: TRBJ2-1; CDR3nt: TGTGCCAGCAGCCAAGCAAGACTAGCCGGGCCCAATGAGCAGTTCTTC; CDR3aa: CASSQARLAGPNEQFF
d_gene: NA; abundance: few; len: 14; v_gene: TRBV28; j_gene: TRBJ2-2; CDR3nt: TGTGCCAGCAGTTTAGCTCGGACAGCCGGGGAGCTGTTTTTT; CDR3aa: CASSLARTAGELFF
d_gene: NA; abundance: few; len: 15; v_gene: TRBV7-2; j_gene: TRBJ2-7; CDR3nt: TGTGCCAGCAGCTTAGTAGGGGTCGACCTCTACGAGCAGTACTTC; CDR3aa: CASSLVGVDLYEQYF
d_gene: NA; abundance: few; len: 17; v_gene: TRBV7-9; j_gene: TRBJ2-5; CDR3nt: TGTGCCAGCAGAATAGGAATCGGGGGAGGCCCGAGTGAGACCCAGTACTTC; CDR3aa: CASRIGIGGGPSETQYF
d_gene: TRBD1; abundance: many; len: 14; v_gene: TRBV7-2; j_gene: TRBJ2-3; CDR3nt: TGTGCCAGCAGGATGACAGGGATTAAGGATACGCAGTATTTT; CDR3aa: CASRMTGIKDTQYF
d_gene: TRBD1; abundance: few; len: 13; v_gene: TRBV6-1; j_gene: TRBJ2-7; CDR3nt: TGTGCCACCGAAGACAGGGTCCTCTACGAGCAGTACTTC; CDR3aa: CATEDRVLYEQYF
d_gene: TRBD1; abundance: many; len: 19; v_gene: TRBV4-3; j_gene: TRBJ2-3; CDR3nt: TGCGCCAGCAGCCAGGCGGGGACAGGGTACTTCTTTAGCACAGATACGCAGTATTTT; CDR3aa: CASSQAGTGYFFSTDTQYF
d_gene: TRBD1; abundance: few; len: 14; v_gene: TRBV20-1; j_gene: TRBJ1-6; CDR3nt: TGCAGTGCGTACCGGGACAGCTATAATTCACCCCTCCACTTT; CDR3aa: CSAYRDSYNSPLHF
d_gene: NA; abundance: NA; len: 15; v_gene: TRBV9; j_gene: TRBJ2-7; CDR3nt: TGTGCCAGCAGCCCCCTTGTGGGGGATATCTACGAGCAGTACTTC; CDR3aa: CASSPLVGDIYEQYF
d_gene: NA; abundance: many; len: 15; v_gene: TRBV5-8; j_gene: TRBJ2-1; CDR3nt: TGTGCCAGCAGCTTGGATCCGACAGGAGACAATGAGCAGTTCTTC; CDR3aa: CASSLDPTGDNEQFF
d_gene: NA; abundance: few; len: 13; v_gene: TRBV6-6; j_gene: TRBJ2-2; CDR3nt: TGTGCCAGCAATGGACAGAATACCGGGGAGCTGTTTTTT; CDR3aa: CASNGQNTGELFF
d_gene: TRBD1; abundance: few; len: 14; v_gene: TRBV12-3/TRBV12-4; j_gene: TRBJ1-1; CDR3nt: TGTGCCAGCCAGGGAGGGGGCTTTAACACTGAAGCTTTCTTT; CDR3aa: CASQGGGFNTEAFF
d_gene: TRBD1; abundance: few; len: 14; v_gene: TRBV5-6; j_gene: TRBJ2-7; CDR3nt: TGTGCCAGCAGCTTTCAACAGGGGTCCTACGAGCAGTACTTC; CDR3aa: CASSFQQGSYEQYF
d_gene: TRBD2; abundance: few; len: 17; v_gene: TRBV3-1; j_gene: TRBJ2-2; CDR3nt: TGTGCCAGCAGCCAAGATCGCAGCGGGGCTAACACCGGGGAGCTGTTTTTT; CDR3aa: CASSQDRSGANTGELFF
d_gene: NA; abundance: NA; len: 12; v_gene: TRBV12-3/TRBV12-4; j_gene: TRBJ2-5; CDR3nt: TGTGCCAGCAGCTATGTCCTCGAGACCCAGTACTTC; CDR3aa: CASSYVLETQYF